This T cell receptor beta chain was sequenced in a study of blood T cell repertoires in COVID-19. Study-level background: Italy, Spain and the United States were the sources of the convalescent and acute COVID-19 samples. PBMCs, B-cell-depleted T cells, or T cells provided the cDNA or gDNA that made up the material.

V dropped 3 bases and J dropped 9; count of bases not matched to a gene: 11. There are 15 residues in the CDR3. Germline values: CDR1 LNHNV, CDR2 YYDKDF (reference sequence). In the original workflow: Amplification from reference gene primers served as the basis for estimated nucleated cell counts. Some clones are missing from TCRdb's copy, which holds only in-frame ones; the method was immunoSEQ multiplex PCR. V, J and clone size derive from that table, while D and trimming were established from the DNA sequence. Of approximately 310,000 clones in the sample, around nine tenths were seen once. This clone was found a few times.

The sample was peripheral blood. The TCR sequence derives from a middle-aged man with active or convalescent COVID-19. The chain has TRBV15 and TRBJ2-4; 7 bases agree with TRBD2. CDR3 amino acids: CATSSDFTWGGIQYF. The CDR3 DNA follows: TGTGCCACCAGCAGCGACTTTACTTGGGGGGGCATTCAGTACTTC.